The clone carrying this T cell receptor (beta chain) has just a few counts. Its target is not known. The treatment here: oral pan-JAK inhibitor, 5-10 mg twice daily. Collection of lesional scalp punch biopsies and peripheral blood was performed in alopecia areata patients. Starting from PBMCs, sorting isolated CD4+ and CD8+ T cells. This record belongs to a study of CD8+ T cells in alopecia areata. General study points: Mice showed TCR sharing more clearly than patients did, possibly owing to HLA. Among the 100 top clones, expanded CD8+ clones, like scalp clonality, were significantly decreased by tofacitinib.

Sequencing relied on a cDNA template that was reverse transcribed from extracted RNA. The assay was immunoSEQ multiplex PCR, and TCRdb's table has in-frame clones only and misses some. The sample includes fewer than 250,000 clones, more than 30% of them seen just once. The CDR3 spans 15 residues. From germline, CDR1 is MDHEN and CDR2 SYDVKM. Trimming removed 5 bases from V and 2 bases from J, with 16 bases in between. Sequencing was performed on CD4+ T cells sorted from blood, taken around week 30, from a patient treated with tofacitinib. The chain carries TRBV28 and TRBJ2-7; D is possibly TRBD2 (6 bases). This clonotype was sampled from a human donor with alopecia areata. The CDR3 region has the DNA TGTGCCAGCAGTCCTCCCGGGACTGCCCCCTACGAGCAGTACTTC. Its translation: CASSPPGTAPYEQYF.